The clone carrying this T cell receptor (beta chain) was observed a few times. Its antigen is as yet unknown. The sample comes from a study of response to subunit inactivated influenza vaccine. The CDR3 consists of 14 residues. Unmatched junction bases numbered 3, after V lost 3 bases and J lost 0 bases. Germline CDR1 is SGDLS and CDR2 is YYNGEE. In TCRdb, the RT-PCR reads were re-called with MiXCR into one record per CDR3 protein. The profile shows some 570,000 distinct CDR3 sequences, roughly 12% of them singletons. Overall study results and limits: Authors proposed each seasonal influenza vaccination draws in few new T cells.

The same data also contributed to another study, on T cells expressing NK-cell markers. Per that paper: The TCR beta cDNA came from 5'RACE template switching with UMIs. It was sorted CD3+CD56+NKG2C+, CD3+CD56+NKG2C- and CD3+CD56-NKG2C+ T cells that supplied the TCR beta repertoires. Within the sequenced cohort of eight donors, seven exhibited HCMV seropositivity and one was seronegative. These clonotypes additionally ranked first within the CD3+CD56-NKG2C+ fraction of a handful of donors.

The sample was PBMCs from blood, taken on the day of vaccination. This receptor was obtained from a man in his fifties or sixties who received an inactivated influenza vaccine. The rearrangement joins TRBV9 to TRBJ2-7, with TRBD1 matching 7 bases. The DNA of the CDR3 is TGTGCCAGCAGCGCCAGGGGGACCTCCTACGAGCAGTACTTC. It encodes CASSARGTSYEQYF.